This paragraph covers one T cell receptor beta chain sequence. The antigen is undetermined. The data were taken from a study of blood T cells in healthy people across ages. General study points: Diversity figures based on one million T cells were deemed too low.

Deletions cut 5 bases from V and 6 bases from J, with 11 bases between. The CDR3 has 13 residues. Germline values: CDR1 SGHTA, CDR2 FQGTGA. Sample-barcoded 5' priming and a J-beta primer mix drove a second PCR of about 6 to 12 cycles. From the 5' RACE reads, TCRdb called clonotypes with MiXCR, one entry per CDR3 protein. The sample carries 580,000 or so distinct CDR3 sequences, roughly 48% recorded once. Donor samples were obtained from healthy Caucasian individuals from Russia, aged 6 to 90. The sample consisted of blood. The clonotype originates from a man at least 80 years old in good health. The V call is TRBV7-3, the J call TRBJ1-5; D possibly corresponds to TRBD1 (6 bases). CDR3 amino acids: CASSGGQGQPQHF. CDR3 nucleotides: TGTGCCAGCAGCGGGGGGCAGGGTCAGCCCCAGCATTTT.